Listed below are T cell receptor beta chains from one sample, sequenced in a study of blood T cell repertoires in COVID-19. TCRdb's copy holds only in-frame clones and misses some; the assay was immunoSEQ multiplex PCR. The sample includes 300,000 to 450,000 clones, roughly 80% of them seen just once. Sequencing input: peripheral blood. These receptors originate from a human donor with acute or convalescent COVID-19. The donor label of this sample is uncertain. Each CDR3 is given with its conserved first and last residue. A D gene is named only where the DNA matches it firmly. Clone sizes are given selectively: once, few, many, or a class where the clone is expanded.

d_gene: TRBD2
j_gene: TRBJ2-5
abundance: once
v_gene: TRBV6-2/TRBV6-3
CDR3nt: TGTGCCAGCAGTTACTCGGGACTAGCGGGAGTCACAAAGACCCAGTACTTC
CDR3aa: CASSYSGLAGVTKTQYF

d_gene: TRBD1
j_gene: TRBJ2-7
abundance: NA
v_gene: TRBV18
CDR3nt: TGTGCCAGCTCACCCCCGGACAGGGTCCACGAGCAGTACTTC
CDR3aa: CASSPPDRVHEQYF

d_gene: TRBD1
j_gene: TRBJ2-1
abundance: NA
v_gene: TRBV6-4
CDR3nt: TGTGCCAGCAGTGCCGGGACAGGGAGCTACAATGAGCAGTTCTTC
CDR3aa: CASSAGTGSYNEQFF

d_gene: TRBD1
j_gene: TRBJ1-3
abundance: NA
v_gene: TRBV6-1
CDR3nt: TGTGCCAGCAGTGATAAGCAGGGGGCGCGTGGAAACACCATATATTTT
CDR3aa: CASSDKQGARGNTIYF

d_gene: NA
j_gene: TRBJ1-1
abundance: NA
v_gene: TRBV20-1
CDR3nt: TGCAGTGGCACGAAGGGGGCTGAAGCTTTCTTT
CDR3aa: CSGTKGAEAFF

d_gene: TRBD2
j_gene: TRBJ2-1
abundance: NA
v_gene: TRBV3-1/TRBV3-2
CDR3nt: TGTGCCAGCAGCGACAGGAGGTCTAGCGGGACCTACATATACAATGAGCAGTTCTTC
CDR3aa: CASSDRRSSGTYIYNEQFF

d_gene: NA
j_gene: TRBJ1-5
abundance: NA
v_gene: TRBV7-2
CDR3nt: TGTGCCAGCAGCTTGAGTGGCAATCAGCCCCAGCATTTT
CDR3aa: CASSLSGNQPQHF

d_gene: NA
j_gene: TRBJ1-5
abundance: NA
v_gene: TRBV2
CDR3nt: TGTGCCAGCAGAATGTCTACAGGAAAAAATCAGCCCCAGCATTTT
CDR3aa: CASRMSTGKNQPQHF

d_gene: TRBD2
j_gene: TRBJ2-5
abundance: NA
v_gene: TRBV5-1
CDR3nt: TGCGCCAGCAGCTTGCTCCAGGGACTATCAAAAGAGACCCAGTACTTC
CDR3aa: CASSLLQGLSKETQYF

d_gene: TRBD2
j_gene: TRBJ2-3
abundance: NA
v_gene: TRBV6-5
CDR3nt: TGTGCCAGCGCCGTAGCGGGAGTTGGAGATACGCAGTATTTT
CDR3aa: CASAVAGVGDTQYF

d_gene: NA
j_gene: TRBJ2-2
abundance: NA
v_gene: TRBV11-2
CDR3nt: TGTGCCAGCAGCTTTGTGGGTCGGGCCGGGGAGCTGTTTTTT
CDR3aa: CASSFVGRAGELFF

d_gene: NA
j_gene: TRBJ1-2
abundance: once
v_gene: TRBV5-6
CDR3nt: TGTGCCAGCAGCCGTAACCGGGGGGGGGACGGCTACACCTTC
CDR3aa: CASSRNRGGDGYTF

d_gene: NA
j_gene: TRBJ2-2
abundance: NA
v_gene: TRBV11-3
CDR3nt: TGTGCCAGCAGCTTAAGTGGCGGGAACACCGGGGAGCTGTTTTTT
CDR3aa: CASSLSGGNTGELFF

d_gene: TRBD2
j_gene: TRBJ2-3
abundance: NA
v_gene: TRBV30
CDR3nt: TGTGCCTGGAGTTTTCCGGGACTAGCGCAGAGCACAGATACGCAGTATTTT
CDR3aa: CAWSFPGLAQSTDTQYF